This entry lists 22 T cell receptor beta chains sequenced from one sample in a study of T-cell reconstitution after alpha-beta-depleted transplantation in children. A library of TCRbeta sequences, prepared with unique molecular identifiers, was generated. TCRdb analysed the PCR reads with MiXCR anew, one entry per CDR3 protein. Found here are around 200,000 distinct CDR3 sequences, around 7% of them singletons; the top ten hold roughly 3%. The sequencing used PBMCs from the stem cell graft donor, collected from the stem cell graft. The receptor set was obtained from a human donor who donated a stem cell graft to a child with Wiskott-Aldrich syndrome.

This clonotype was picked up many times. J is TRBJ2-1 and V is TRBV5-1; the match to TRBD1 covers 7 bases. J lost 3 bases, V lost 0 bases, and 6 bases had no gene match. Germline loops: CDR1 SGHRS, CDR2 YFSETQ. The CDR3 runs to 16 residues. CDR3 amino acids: CASSLALDRVYNEQFF. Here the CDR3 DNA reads TGCGCCAGCAGCTTGGCCCTAGACAGGGTCTACAATGAGCAGTTCTTC.

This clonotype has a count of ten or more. The DNA of the CDR3 is TGCAGCGCGTCCGGAAACAGGGGCTCCTACAATGAGCAGTTCTTC. It codes for CSASGNRGSYNEQFF. The chain uses TRBV29-1 and TRBJ2-1, with 7 bases matching TRBD1. Looked up from germline, CDR1 is SQVTM and CDR2 is ANQGSEA. The V segment lost 7 bases and the J segment 0 bases; nucleotides outside the gene matches: 9. This CDR3 spans 15 amino acids.

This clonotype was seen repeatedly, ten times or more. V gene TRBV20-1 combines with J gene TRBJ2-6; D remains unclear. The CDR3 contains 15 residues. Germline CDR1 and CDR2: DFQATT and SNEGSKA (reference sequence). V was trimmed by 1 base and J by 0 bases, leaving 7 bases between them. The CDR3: CSARGRSSGANVLTF. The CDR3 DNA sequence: TGCAGTGCTAGAGGACGGTCCTCTGGGGCCAACGTCCTGACTTTC.

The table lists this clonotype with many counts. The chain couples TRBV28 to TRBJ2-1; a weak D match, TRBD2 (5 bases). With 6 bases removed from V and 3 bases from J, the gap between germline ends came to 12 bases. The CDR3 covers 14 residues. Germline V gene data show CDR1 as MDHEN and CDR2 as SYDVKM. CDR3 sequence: CASRPGLLYNEQFF. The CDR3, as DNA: TGTGCCAGCAGACCCGGACTTCTCTACAATGAGCAGTTCTTC.

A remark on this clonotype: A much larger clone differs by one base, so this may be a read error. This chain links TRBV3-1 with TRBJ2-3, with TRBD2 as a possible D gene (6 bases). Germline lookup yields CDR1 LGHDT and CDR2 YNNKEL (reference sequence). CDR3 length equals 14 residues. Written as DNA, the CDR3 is TGTACCAGCAGCCAAGGGCTCAGCGGGGATACGCAGTATTTT. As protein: CTSSQGLSGDTQYF.

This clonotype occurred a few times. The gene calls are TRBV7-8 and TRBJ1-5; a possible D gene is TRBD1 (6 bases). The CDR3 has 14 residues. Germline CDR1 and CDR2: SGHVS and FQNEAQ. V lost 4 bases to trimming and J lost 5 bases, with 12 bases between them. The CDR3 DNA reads TGTGCCAGCAGCTCGAGACAGGCAGATCAGCCCCAGCATTTT. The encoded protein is CASSSRQADQPQHF.

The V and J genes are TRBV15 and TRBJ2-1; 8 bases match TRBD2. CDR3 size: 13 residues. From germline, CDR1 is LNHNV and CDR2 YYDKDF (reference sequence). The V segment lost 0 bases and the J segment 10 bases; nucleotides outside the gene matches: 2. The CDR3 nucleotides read TGTGCCACCAGCAGAGACCCGGGAGGGGAGCAGTTCTTC. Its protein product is CATSRDPGGEQFF. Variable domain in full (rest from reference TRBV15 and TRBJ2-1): DAMVIQNPRYQVTQFGKPVTLSCSQTLNHNVMYWYQQKSSQAPKLLFHYYDKDFNNEADTPDNFQSRRPNTSFCFLDIRSPGLGDTAMYLCATSRDPGGEQFFGPGTRLTVL.

The CDR3 is CASSYAGVPSYEQYF. The CDR3 DNA is TGTGCCAGCAGTTACGCCGGGGTACCTTCCTACGAGCAGTACTTC. The chain employs TRBV6-2 or TRBV6-3 and TRBJ2-7, with D possibly TRBD2 on 5 matching bases. The CDR3 extends over 15 amino acids. The V end lost 2 bases, the J end lost 1 base, and 12 bases lay between the germline ends. The germline CDR1 and CDR2 sequences are MNHEY and SVGEGT.

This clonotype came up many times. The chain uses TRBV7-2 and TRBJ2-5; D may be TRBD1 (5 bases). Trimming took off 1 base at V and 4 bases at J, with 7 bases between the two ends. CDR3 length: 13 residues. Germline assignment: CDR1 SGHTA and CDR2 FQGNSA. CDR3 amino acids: CASSLEGVETQYF. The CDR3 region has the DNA TGTGCCAGCAGCTTAGAAGGGGTAGAGACCCAGTACTTC.

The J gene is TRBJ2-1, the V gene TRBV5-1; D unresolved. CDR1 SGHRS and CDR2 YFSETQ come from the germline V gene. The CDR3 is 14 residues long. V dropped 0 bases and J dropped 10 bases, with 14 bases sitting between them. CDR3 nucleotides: TGCGCCAGCAGCTTGGGGCAGGCCCCAAGGGAGCAGTTCTTC. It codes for CASSLGQAPREQFF. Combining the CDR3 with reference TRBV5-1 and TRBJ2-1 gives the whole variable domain KAGVTQTPRYLIKTRGQQVTLSCSPISGHRSVSWYQQTPGQGLQFLFEYFSETQRNKGNFPGRFSGRQFSNSRSEMNVSTLELGDSALYLCASSLGQAPREQFFGPGTRLTVL.

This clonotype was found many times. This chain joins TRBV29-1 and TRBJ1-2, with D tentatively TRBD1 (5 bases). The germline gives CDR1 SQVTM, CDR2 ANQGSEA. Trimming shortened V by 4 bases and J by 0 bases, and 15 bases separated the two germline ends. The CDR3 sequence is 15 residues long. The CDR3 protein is CSVGQGLEANYGYTF. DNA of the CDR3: TGCAGCGTTGGTCAGGGATTAGAAGCTAACTATGGCTACACCTTC.

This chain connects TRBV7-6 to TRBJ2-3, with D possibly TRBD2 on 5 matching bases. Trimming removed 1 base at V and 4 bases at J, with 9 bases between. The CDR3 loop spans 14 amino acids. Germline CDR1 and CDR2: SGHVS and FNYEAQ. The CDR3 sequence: CASSLGGSADTQYF. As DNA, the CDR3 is TGTGCCAGCAGCTTAGGAGGGAGCGCAGATACGCAGTATTTT.

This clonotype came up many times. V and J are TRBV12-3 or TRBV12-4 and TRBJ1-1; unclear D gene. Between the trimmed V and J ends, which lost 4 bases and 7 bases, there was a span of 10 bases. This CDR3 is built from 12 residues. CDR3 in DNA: TGTGCCAGCAGTTCAGATTTGGGTGAAGCTTTCTTT. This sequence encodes CASSSDLGEAFF.

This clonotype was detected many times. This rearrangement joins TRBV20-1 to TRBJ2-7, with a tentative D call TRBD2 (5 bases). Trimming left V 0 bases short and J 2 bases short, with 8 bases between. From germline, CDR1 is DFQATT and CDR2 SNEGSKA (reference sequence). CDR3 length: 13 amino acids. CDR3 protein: CSARETGTYEQYF. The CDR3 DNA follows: TGCAGTGCTAGAGAGACGGGGACCTACGAGCAGTACTTC.

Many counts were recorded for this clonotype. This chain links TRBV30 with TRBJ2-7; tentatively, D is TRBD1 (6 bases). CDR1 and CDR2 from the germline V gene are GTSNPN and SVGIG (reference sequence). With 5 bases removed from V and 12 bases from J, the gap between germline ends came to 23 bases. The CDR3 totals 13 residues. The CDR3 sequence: CAWGRGQRAKVYF. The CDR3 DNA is TGTGCCTGGGGAAGAGGACAGCGTGCAAAAGTGTACTTC.

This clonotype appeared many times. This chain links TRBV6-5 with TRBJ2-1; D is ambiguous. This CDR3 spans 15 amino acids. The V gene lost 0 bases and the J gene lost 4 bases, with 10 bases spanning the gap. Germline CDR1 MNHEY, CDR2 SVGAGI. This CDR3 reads CASSYSRSAYNEQFF. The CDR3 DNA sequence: TGTGCCAGCAGTTACTCGCGGTCAGCGTACAATGAGCAGTTCTTC.

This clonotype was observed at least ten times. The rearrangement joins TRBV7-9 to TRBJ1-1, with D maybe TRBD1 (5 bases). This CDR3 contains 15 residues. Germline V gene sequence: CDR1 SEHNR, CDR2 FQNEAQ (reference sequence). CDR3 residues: CASTSRGTENTEAFF. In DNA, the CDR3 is TGTGCATCGACCTCCCGGGGGACGGAGAACACTGAAGCTTTCTTT. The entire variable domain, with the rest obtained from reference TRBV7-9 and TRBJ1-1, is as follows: DTGVSQNPRHKITKRGQNVTFRCDPISEHNRLYWYRQTLGQGPEFLTYFQNEAQLEKSRLLSDRFSAERPKGSFSTLEIQRTEQGDSAMYLCASTSRGTENTEAFFGQGTRLTVV.

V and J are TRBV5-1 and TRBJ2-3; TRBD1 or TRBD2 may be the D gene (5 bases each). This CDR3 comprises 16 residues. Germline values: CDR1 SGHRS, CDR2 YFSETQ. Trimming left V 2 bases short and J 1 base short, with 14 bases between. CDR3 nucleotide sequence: TGCGCCAGCAGCTTCCAGGGACCTAGGGGCACAGATACGCAGTATTTT. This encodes CASSFQGPRGTDTQYF.

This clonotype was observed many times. CDR3: CASTDRQNTEAFF. The DNA of the CDR3 is TGTGCCAGCACCGATAGACAGAACACTGAAGCTTTCTTT. The chain combines TRBV7-2 with TRBJ1-1; the D is unclear. There are 13 residues in the CDR3. Trimming removed 7 bases at V and 1 base at J, with 10 bases between. The germline V gene has CDR1 SGHTA and CDR2 FQGNSA.

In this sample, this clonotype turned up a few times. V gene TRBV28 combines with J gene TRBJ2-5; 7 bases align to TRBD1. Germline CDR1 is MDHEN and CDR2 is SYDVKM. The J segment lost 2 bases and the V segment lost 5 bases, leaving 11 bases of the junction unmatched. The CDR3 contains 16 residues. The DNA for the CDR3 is TGTGCCAGCAGTCTCACGACAGGGAGAGGACAAGAGACCCAGTACTTC. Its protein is CASSLTTGRGQETQYF.

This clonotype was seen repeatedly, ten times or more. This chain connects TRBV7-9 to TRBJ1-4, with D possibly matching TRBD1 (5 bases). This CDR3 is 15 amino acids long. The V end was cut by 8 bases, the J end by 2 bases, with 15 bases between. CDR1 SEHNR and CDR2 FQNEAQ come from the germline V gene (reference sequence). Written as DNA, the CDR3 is TGTGCCAGCGAGGAGGGAGGGGAGACTAATGAAAAACTGTTTTTT. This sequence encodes CASEEGGETNEKLFF. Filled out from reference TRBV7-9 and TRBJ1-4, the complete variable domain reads DTGVSQNPRHKITKRGQNVTFRCDPISEHNRLYWYRQTLGQGPEFLTYFQNEAQLEKSRLLSDRFSAERPKGSFSTLEIQRTEQGDSAMYLCASEEGGETNEKLFFGSGTQLSVL.

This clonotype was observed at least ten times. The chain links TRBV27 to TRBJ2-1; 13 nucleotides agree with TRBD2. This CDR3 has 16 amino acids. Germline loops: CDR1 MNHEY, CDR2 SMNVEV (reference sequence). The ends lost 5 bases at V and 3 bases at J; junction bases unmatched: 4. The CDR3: CASSPGLAGVYNEQFF. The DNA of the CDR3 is TGTGCCAGCAGTCCTGGACTAGCGGGAGTCTACAATGAGCAGTTCTTC.